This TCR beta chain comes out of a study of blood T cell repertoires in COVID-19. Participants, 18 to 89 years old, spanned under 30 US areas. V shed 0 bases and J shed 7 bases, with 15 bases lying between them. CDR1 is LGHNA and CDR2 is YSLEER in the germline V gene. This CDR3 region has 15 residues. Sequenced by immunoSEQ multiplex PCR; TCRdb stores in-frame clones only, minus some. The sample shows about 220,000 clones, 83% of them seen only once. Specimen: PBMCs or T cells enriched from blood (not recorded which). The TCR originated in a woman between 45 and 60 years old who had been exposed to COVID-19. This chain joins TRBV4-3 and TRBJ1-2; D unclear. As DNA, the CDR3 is TGCGCCAGCAGCCAAGATCTGGGAGGGTTGGGTGGCTACACCTTC. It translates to CASSQDLGGLGGYTF.